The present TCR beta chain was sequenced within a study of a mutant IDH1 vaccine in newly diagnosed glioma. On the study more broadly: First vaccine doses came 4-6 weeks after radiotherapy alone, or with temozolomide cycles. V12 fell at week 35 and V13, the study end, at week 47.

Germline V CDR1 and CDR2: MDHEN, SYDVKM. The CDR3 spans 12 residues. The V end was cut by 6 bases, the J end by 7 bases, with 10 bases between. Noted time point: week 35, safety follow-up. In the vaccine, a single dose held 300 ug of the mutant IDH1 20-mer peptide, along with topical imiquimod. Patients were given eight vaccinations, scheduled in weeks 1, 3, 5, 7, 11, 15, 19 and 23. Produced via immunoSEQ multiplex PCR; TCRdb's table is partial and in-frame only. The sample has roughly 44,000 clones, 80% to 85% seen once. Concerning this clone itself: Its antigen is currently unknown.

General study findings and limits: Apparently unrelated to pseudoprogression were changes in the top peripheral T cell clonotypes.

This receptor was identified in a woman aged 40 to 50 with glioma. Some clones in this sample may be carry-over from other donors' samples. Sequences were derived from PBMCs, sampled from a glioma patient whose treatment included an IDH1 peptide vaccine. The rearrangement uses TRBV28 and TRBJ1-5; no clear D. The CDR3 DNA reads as TGTGCCAGCAGCGTCCCTGGCCAGCCCCAGCATTTT. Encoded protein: CASSVPGQPQHF. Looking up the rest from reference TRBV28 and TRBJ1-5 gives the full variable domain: DVKVTQSSRYLVKRTGEKVFLECVQDMDHENMFWYRQDPGLGLRLIYFSYDVKMKEKGDIPEGYSVSREKKERFSLILESASTNQTSMYLCASSVPGQPQHFGDGTRLSIL.